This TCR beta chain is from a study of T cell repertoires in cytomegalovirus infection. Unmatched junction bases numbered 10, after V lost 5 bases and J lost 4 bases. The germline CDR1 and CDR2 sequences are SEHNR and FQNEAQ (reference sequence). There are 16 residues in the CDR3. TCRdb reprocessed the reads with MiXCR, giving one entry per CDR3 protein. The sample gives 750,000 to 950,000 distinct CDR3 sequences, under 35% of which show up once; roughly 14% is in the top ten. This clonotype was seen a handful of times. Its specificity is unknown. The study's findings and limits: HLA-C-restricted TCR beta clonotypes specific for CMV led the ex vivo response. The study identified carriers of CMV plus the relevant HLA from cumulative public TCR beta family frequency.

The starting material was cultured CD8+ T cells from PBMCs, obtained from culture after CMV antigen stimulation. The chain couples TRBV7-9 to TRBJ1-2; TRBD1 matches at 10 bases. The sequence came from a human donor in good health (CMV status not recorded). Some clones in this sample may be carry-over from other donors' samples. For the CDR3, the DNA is TGTGCCAGCAGCAGTAGGGTTCGGGACAGGGGCTATGGCTACACCTTC. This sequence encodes CASSSRVRDRGYGYTF.